A few counts support the clone carrying this T cell receptor (beta chain). The antigen is undetermined. Blood RNA came from unsorted whole blood; germline DNA was also extracted. The length of the CDR3 is 14 residues. J lost 0 bases, V lost 2 bases, and 1 base had no gene match. Germline V gene data show CDR1 as SGHTS and CDR2 as YDEGEE. The input was 500 ng total RNA; TCR beta cDNA was made from it with a constant-region primer. Slightly modified ARM-PCR, run as three nested multiplex PCR rounds, produced the TCR beta libraries. The first two PCR rounds, roughly 10 cycles each, used TRBV1-TRBV30 forward primers and a C-beta reverse primer. TCRdb called the multiplex PCR reads again in MiXCR, with one record for every CDR3 protein. The profile covers about 310,000 distinct CDR3 sequences, with about three fifths appearing a single time and about a sixth taken by the ten largest. The data originate from a study of tumor-infiltrating lymphocytes in primary liver carcinoma. Looking at the study overall: Donors underwent surgery for histopathologically diagnosed primary liver carcinoma. General study results and limits: Tumor top-250-clone fractions significantly exceeded those of blood (p = 0.039). The overlap of tumor-adjacent and tumor-blood pairs was smaller than that of tumor region pairs.

The source of this sequence is a woman under 40 with primary liver carcinoma and hepatitis B virus infection. Source material: peripheral blood. This chain uses TRBV5-8 with TRBJ1-1, with 7 positions matching TRBD1. The CDR3 nucleotides read TGTGCCAGCAGCTTCGGACAGGTGAACACTGAAGCTTTCTTT. It is translated as CASSFGQVNTEAFF.